This paragraph covers one T cell receptor (beta chain) sequence. It was with unique molecular identifiers that the TCRbeta library was prepared. TCRdb reanalysed the PCR reads using MiXCR and keeps one entry per CDR3 protein. The sample yields 350,000 to 450,000 distinct CDR3 sequences, about a fifth seen once. Trimming removed 0 bases from V and 6 bases from J, with 9 bases in between. In germline, CDR1 is SGHDT, CDR2 YYEEEE. The CDR3 runs 14 residues. The data originate from a study of T-cell reconstitution after alpha-beta-depleted transplantation in children. Sequencing was performed on PBMCs from the stem cell graft donor, taken from the stem cell graft. This clonotype was obtained from a human donor who donated a stem cell graft to a child with acute myeloid leukemia. The V gene is TRBV5-6, the J gene TRBJ2-2; D is possibly TRBD1 or TRBD2 (6 bases each). The CDR3 DNA reads TGTGCCAGCAGCTTGGATCGGGGGCCCGGGGAGCTGTTTTTT. It codes for CASSLDRGPGELFF. The variable domain in full, completed from reference TRBV5-6 and TRBJ2-2, reads DAGVTQSPTHLIKTRGQQVTLRCSPKSGHDTVSWYQQALGQGPQFIFQYYEEEERQRGNFPDRFSGHQFPNYSSELNVNALLLGDSALYLCASSLDRGPGELFFGEGSRLTVL.